This TCR beta chain was obtained from a study of Graves' ophthalmopathy and Graves' hyperthyroidism. Study details: Absence of ophthalmopathy within 18 months of follow-up defined stable hyperthyroidism.

J was trimmed by 4 bases and V by 4 bases; bases with no gene match: 5. Per the germline V gene, CDR1 is SQVTM and CDR2 is ANQGSEA. The CDR3 extends over 13 amino acids. The diagnosis combined clinical symptoms, thyroxine, TRAb, thyroid ultrasound and orbital computed tomography scans. The TCR beta CDR3 regions underwent amplification from RNA transcripts. RT-PCR in the first round used HTBI primers; a second-round multiplex PCR followed. TCRdb re-analysed the multiplex PCR reads in MiXCR, keeping a single row per CDR3 protein. The repertoire includes about 600,000 distinct CDR3 sequences, 35% to 40% of them detected once, and about 4% sits in the top ten.

The receptor was derived from an adult man with Graves' hyperthyroidism. What was sequenced was peripheral blood or thyroid tissue (not recorded which). This sequence joins TRBV29-1 and TRBJ1-2; 8 positions agree with TRBD1. The DNA for the CDR3 is TGCAGCGTTGGAGGACAGGGAAGCTATGGCTACACCTTC. This encodes CSVGGQGSYGYTF.